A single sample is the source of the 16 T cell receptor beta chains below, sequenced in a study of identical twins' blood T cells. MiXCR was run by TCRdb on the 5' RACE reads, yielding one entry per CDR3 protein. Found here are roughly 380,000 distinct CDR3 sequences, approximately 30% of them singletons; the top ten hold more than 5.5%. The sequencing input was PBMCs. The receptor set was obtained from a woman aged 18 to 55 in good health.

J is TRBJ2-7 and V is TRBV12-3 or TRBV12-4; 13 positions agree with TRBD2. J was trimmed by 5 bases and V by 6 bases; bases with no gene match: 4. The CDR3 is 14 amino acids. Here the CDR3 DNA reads TGTGCCAGCAGACCCGGGACTAGCGGGAACGAGCAGTACTTC. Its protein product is CASRPGTSGNEQYF.

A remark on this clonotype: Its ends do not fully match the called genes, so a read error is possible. CDR3 coding DNA: TGTGCCAGCAGAAGACAGAGCACCACCTACGAGCAGCACTTC. Its protein is CASRRQSTTYEQHF. The J gene is TRBJ2-7, the V gene TRBV6-2 or TRBV6-3; tentatively, D is TRBD1 (5 bases). The CDR3 totals 14 residues. CDR1 MNHEY and CDR2 SVGEGT come from the germline V gene.

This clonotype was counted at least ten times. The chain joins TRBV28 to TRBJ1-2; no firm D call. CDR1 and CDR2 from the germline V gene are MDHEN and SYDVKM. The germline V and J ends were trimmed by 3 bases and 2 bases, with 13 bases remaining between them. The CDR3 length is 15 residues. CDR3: CASSFRWQRNYGYTF. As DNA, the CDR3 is TGTGCCAGCAGTTTTAGGTGGCAGAGAAACTATGGCTACACCTTC.

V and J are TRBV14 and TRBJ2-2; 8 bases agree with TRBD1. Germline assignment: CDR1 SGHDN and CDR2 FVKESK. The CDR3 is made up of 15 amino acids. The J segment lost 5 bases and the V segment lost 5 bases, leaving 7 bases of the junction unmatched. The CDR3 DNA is TGTGCCAGCAGCAAGACAGGGGCCCAAACCGGGGAGCTGTTTTTT. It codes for CASSKTGAQTGELFF.

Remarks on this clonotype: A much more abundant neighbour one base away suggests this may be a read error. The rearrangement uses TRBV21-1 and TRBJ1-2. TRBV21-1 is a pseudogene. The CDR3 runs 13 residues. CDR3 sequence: CASSKGRVYSYTF. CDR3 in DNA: TGTGCCAGCAGCAAAGGAAGAGTCTATAGCTACACCTTC.

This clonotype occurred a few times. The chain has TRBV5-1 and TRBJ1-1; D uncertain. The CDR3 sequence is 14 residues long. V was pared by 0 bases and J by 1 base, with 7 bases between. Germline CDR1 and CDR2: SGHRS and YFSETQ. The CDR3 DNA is TGCGCCAGCAGCTTGGTGAATTGGAACACTGAAGCTTTCTTT. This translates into CASSLVNWNTEAFF.

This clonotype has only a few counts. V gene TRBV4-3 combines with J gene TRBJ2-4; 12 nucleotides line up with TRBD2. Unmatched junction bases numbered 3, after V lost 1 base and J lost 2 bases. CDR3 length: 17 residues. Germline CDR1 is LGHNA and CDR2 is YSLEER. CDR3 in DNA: TGCGCCAGCAGCCAAGGACTAGCGGGAGTTACCAAAAACATTCAGTACTTC. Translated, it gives CASSQGLAGVTKNIQYF.

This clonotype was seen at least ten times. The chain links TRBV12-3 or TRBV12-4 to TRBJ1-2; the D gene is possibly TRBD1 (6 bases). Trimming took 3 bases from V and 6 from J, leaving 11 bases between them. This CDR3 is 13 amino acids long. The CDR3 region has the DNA TGTGCCAGCAGTTTCAGGGGCAGAAATGGCTACACCTTC. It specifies CASSFRGRNGYTF.

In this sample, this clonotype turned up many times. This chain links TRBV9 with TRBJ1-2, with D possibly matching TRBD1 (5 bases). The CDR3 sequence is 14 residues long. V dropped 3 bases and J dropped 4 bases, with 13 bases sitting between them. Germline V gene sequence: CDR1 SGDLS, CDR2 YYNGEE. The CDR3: CASSDGTYPYGYTF. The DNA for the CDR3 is TGTGCCAGCAGCGACGGGACCTACCCCTATGGCTACACCTTC.

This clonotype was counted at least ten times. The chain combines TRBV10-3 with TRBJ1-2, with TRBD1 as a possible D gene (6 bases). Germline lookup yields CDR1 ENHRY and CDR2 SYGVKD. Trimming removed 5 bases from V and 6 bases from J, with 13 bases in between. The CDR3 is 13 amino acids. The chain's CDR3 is CAISKDRPNGYTF. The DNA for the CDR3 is TGTGCCATCAGTAAGGACAGACCTAATGGCTACACCTTC.

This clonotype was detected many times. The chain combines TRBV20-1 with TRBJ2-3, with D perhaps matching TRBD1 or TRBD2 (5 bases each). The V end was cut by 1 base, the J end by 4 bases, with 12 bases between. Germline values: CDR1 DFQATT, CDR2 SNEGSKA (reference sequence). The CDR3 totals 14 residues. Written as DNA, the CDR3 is TGCAGTGCTAGAGTGGACGGGACGGCAGATACGCAGTATTTT. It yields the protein CSARVDGTADTQYF.

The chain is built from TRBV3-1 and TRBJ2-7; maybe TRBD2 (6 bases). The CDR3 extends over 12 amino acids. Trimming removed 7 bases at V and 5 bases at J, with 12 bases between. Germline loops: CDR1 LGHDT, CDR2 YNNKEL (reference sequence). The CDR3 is CASTVGGDEQYF. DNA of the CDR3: TGTGCCAGCACCGTCGGGGGAGACGAGCAGTACTTC.

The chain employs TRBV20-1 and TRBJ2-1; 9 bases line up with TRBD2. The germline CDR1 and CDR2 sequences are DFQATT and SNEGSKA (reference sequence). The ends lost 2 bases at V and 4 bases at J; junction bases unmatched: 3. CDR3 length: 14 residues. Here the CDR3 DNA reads TGCAGTGCTAGATGGGGACTAGCTTACAATGAGCAGTTCTTC. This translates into CSARWGLAYNEQFF.

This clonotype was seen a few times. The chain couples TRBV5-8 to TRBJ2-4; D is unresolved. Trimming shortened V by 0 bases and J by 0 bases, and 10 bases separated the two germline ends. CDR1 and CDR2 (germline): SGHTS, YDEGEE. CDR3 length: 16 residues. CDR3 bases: TGTGCCAGCAGCTTGGCCGTCTCGTTAGCCAAAAACATTCAGTACTTC. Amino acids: CASSLAVSLAKNIQYF.

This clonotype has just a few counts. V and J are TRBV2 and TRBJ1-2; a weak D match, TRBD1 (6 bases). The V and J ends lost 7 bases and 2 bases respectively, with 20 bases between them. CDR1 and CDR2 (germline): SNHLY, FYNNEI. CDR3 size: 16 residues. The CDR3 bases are TGTGCCAGCACAGGGGACCCGCAAGTCTTAAACTATGGCTACACCTTC. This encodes CASTGDPQVLNYGYTF.

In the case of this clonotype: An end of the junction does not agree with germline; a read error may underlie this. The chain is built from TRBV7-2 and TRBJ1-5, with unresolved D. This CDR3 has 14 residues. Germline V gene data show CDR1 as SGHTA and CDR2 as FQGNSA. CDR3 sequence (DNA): TGTGTCAGCAGCACCGACGGCGGTGACCAGCCCCAGCATTTT. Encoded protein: CVSSTDGGDQPQHF.